A selection of T cell receptor beta chains follows, all from one sample in a study of graft-versus-host responses after intestinal transplantation. Some clones are missing from TCRdb's copy, which holds only in-frame ones; the method was immunoSEQ multiplex PCR. This table holds under 150,000 clones, about 95% found once. Their recognized antigens are unknown. The sequencing used unstimulated CD8+ T cells sorted from spleen or lymph node cells, collected before intestinal transplant. Receptor source: a human donor who received an intestinal transplant. Each CDR3 is given with its conserved first and last residue. The D gene is left open where the match is weak. Some rows have no size entry. The others give once, few or many, or a class for an expanded clone.

V gene: TRBV27; clone size: -; J gene: TRBJ1-4; D gene: TRBD1; CDR3 protein: CASSLETGGNEKLFF; CDR3 DNA: TGTGCCAGCAGTTTAGAGACAGGGGGCAACGAAAAACTGTTTTTT
V gene: TRBV28; clone size: -; J gene: TRBJ1-2; D gene: -; CDR3 protein: CASSLGDNYGYTF; CDR3 DNA: TGTGCCAGCAGTTTGGGAGATAACTATGGCTACACCTTC
V gene: TRBV9; clone size: -; J gene: TRBJ2-7; D gene: -; CDR3 protein: CASGVEGESYEQYF; CDR3 DNA: TGTGCCAGCGGCGTAGAGGGTGAGTCCTACGAGCAGTACTTC
V gene: TRBV28; clone size: -; J gene: TRBJ1-1; D gene: -; CDR3 protein: CASSYSNTEAFF; CDR3 DNA: TGTGCCAGCAGCTACTCGAACACTGAAGCTTTCTTT
V gene: TRBV29-1; clone size: -; J gene: TRBJ1-2; D gene: -; CDR3 protein: CSVEIRHTKGYGYTF; CDR3 DNA: TGCAGCGTTGAAATCCGGCACACAAAGGGCTATGGCTACACCTTC
V gene: TRBV4-3; clone size: -; J gene: TRBJ1-6; D gene: -; CDR3 protein: CASSPRDIISSYNSPLHF; CDR3 DNA: TGCGCCAGCAGCCCCCGGGACATTATAAGCTCCTATAATTCACCCCTCCACTTT
V gene: TRBV9; clone size: -; J gene: TRBJ1-1; D gene: -; CDR3 protein: CASSLQGGDTEAFF; CDR3 DNA: TGTGCCAGCAGCCTACAGGGAGGCGACACTGAAGCTTTCTTT
V gene: TRBV29-1; clone size: -; J gene: TRBJ1-5; D gene: -; CDR3 protein: CSVDGEGGNQPQHF; CDR3 DNA: TGCAGCGTTGACGGGGAGGGGGGCAATCAGCCCCAGCATTTT
V gene: TRBV7-9; clone size: -; J gene: TRBJ1-5; D gene: TRBD1; CDR3 protein: CASSLGTGIWNQPQHF; CDR3 DNA: TGTGCCAGCAGCTTAGGGACAGGGATATGGAATCAGCCCCAGCATTTT
V gene: TRBV7-3; clone size: -; J gene: TRBJ2-2; D gene: -; CDR3 protein: CASSLTGGTGELFF; CDR3 DNA: TGTGCCAGCAGCTTAACAGGGGGCACCGGGGAGCTGTTTTTT
V gene: TRBV7-6; clone size: -; J gene: TRBJ2-3; D gene: -; CDR3 protein: CASSLASGPLRATSTDTQYF; CDR3 DNA: TGTGCCAGCAGCTTAGCGTCAGGGCCCCTGAGGGCTACTAGCACAGATACGCAGTATTTT
V gene: TRBV14; clone size: once; J gene: TRBJ2-7; D gene: -; CDR3 protein: CASSQGTGSYEQYF; CDR3 DNA: TGTGCCAGCAGCCAAGGGACGGGATCCTACGAGCAGTACTTC
V gene: TRBV27; clone size: -; J gene: TRBJ2-7; D gene: TRBD2; CDR3 protein: CASSLGLAAYEQYF; CDR3 DNA: TGTGCCAGCAGTCTGGGACTAGCGGCCTACGAGCAGTACTTC
V gene: TRBV7-9; clone size: -; J gene: TRBJ1-1; D gene: -; CDR3 protein: CASSLGVYNTEAFF; CDR3 DNA: TGTGCCAGCAGCCTGGGGGTCTATAACACTGAAGCTTTCTTT
V gene: TRBV30; clone size: -; J gene: TRBJ2-7; D gene: -; CDR3 protein: CAWSVWGSYEQYF; CDR3 DNA: TGTGCCTGGAGTGTATGGGGCTCCTACGAGCAGTACTTC
V gene: TRBV19; clone size: -; J gene: TRBJ2-2; D gene: TRBD1; CDR3 protein: CASSTRLRDRTNTGELFF; CDR3 DNA: TGTGCCAGTAGTACACGTCTCCGGGACAGGACGAACACCGGGGAGCTGTTTTTT
V gene: TRBV19; clone size: -; J gene: TRBJ1-5; D gene: TRBD1; CDR3 protein: CASEGQGDSRGDQPQHF; CDR3 DNA: TGTGCCAGCGAGGGACAGGGTGATTCAAGGGGGGATCAGCCCCAGCATTTT
V gene: TRBV10-1; clone size: -; J gene: TRBJ1-6; D gene: TRBD1; CDR3 protein: CASSESRTGGDSPLHF; CDR3 DNA: TGCGCCAGCAGTGAGTCAAGGACAGGGGGCGACTCACCCCTCCACTTT
V gene: TRBV28; clone size: -; J gene: TRBJ1-1; D gene: -; CDR3 protein: CASSSLMGWEITEAFF; CDR3 DNA: TGTGCCAGCAGTAGTTTAATGGGCTGGGAGATCACTGAAGCTTTCTTT
V gene: TRBV28; clone size: -; J gene: TRBJ2-1; D gene: TRBD2; CDR3 protein: CASSPGLAVDYTYNEQFF; CDR3 DNA: TGTGCCAGCAGTCCGGGACTAGCGGTTGATTATACCTACAATGAGCAGTTCTTC
V gene: TRBV6-1; clone size: -; J gene: TRBJ1-5; D gene: -; CDR3 protein: CASSDPRGNQPQHF; CDR3 DNA: TGTGCCAGCAGTGATCCCCGGGGCAATCAGCCCCAGCATTTT
V gene: TRBV19; clone size: -; J gene: TRBJ2-7; D gene: TRBD1; CDR3 protein: CASSIWVGDRGEQYF; CDR3 DNA: TGTGCCAGTAGTATTTGGGTTGGGGACAGGGGCGAGCAGTACTTC
V gene: TRBV5-6; clone size: -; J gene: TRBJ2-2; D gene: -; CDR3 protein: CASSLAPNTGELFF; CDR3 DNA: TGTGCCAGCAGCTTGGCCCCAAATACCGGGGAGCTGTTTTTT
V gene: TRBV6-5; clone size: -; J gene: TRBJ2-3; D gene: TRBD2; CDR3 protein: CASSLGGRVDTQYF; CDR3 DNA: TGTGCCAGCAGTTTGGGCGGGAGGGTGGATACGCAGTATTTT
V gene: TRBV25-1; clone size: -; J gene: TRBJ2-7; D gene: -; CDR3 protein: CASSETAHEQYF; CDR3 DNA: TGTGCCAGCAGTGAAACAGCCCACGAGCAGTACTTC
V gene: TRBV7-6; clone size: -; J gene: TRBJ2-1; D gene: -; CDR3 protein: CASSLVQASSYNEQFF; CDR3 DNA: TGTGCCAGCAGCTTAGTTCAGGCAAGCTCCTACAATGAGCAGTTCTTC
V gene: TRBV4-3; clone size: -; J gene: TRBJ2-5; D gene: TRBD2; CDR3 protein: CASSQFTGRGETQYF; CDR3 DNA: TGCGCCAGCAGCCAATTCACGGGGAGGGGAGAGACCCAGTACTTC
V gene: TRBV6-5; clone size: -; J gene: TRBJ2-5; D gene: TRBD1; CDR3 protein: CASSYGDRAETQYF; CDR3 DNA: TGTGCCAGCAGTTACGGAGACAGGGCAGAGACCCAGTACTTC
V gene: TRBV6-1; clone size: -; J gene: TRBJ1-1; D gene: -; CDR3 protein: CASSEARGMNTEAFF; CDR3 DNA: TGTGCCAGCAGTGAAGCACGGGGGATGAACACTGAAGCTTTCTTT
V gene: TRBV15; clone size: -; J gene: TRBJ2-5; D gene: -; CDR3 protein: CATSRDRPPRIQETQYF; CDR3 DNA: TGTGCCACCAGCAGAGATCGACCACCCCGGATCCAAGAGACCCAGTACTTC
V gene: TRBV11-2; clone size: -; J gene: TRBJ2-5; D gene: -; CDR3 protein: CASSLEVRETQYF; CDR3 DNA: TGTGCCAGCAGCTTAGAGGTCCGAGAGACCCAGTACTTC
V gene: TRBV5-6; clone size: -; J gene: TRBJ2-3; D gene: -; CDR3 protein: CASKEGAGTDTQYF; CDR3 DNA: TGTGCCAGCAAAGAGGGGGCGGGAACAGATACGCAGTATTTT